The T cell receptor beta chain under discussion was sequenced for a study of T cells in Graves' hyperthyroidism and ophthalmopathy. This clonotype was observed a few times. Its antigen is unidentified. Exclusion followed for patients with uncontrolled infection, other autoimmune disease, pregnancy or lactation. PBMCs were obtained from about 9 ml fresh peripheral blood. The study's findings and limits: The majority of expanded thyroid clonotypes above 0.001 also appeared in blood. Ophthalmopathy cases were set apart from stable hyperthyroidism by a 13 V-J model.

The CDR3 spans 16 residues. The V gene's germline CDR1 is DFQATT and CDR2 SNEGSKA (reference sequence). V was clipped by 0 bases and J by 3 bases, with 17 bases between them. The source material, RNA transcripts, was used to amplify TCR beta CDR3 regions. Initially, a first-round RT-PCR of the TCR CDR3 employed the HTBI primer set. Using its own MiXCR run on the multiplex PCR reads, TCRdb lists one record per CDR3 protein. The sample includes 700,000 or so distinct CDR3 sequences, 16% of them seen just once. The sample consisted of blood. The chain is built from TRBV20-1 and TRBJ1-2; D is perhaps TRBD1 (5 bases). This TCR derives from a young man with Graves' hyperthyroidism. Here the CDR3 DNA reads TGCAGTGCTAGAGATCGATACAGACAGAACTACTATGGCTACACCTTC. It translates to CSARDRYRQNYYGYTF.